This TCR beta chain was sequenced in a study of T cell repertoires in cytomegalovirus infection. Whole-study context: In public TCR beta signatures, there were indications of both CMV infection and matching HLA type. Study outcomes and limitations: Of the TCR beta families, the public ones yielded a cumulative frequency that identified carriers of CMV plus the relevant HLA.

As for this clonotype: Its antigen remains unknown.

Each CDR3 protein gets one entry after TCRdb re-called the reads with MiXCR. There are roughly 920,000 distinct CDR3 sequences in the sample; approximately 31% occur only once, and roughly 13% lies in the top ten. The CDR3 runs to 15 residues. Trimming left V 1 base short and J 2 bases short, with 12 bases between. CDR1 is SGHTA, CDR2 FQGNSA, per germline. The chain recombines TRBV7-2 with TRBJ2-7; D uncertain. The sample consisted of cultured CD8+ T cells from PBMCs, taken from culture after CMV antigen stimulation. This TCR derives from a human donor in good health (CMV status not recorded). Some clones in this sample may be carry-over from other donors' samples. CDR3 nucleotides: TGTGCCAGCAGCTTAGTCTCTAATCCCACCTACGAGCAGTACGTC. This gives the protein CASSLVSNPTYEQYV.